This T cell receptor (beta chain) was sequenced for a study of beta chain features in type 1 diabetes. Study-level results: Insertion counts at VDJ junctions were lower in type 1 diabetes patients, who also showed more deletions there. There was a moderate but significant shortening of TCRB CDR3s in all four CD4+ subsets of Type 1 diabetes patients.

Trimming took 6 bases from V and 4 from J; bases not matched to a gene: 3. The germline CDR1 and CDR2 sequences are MNHNS and SASEGT. The CDR3 runs 13 residues. It was via CD45RO/CCR7/CD25/CD127/CD95/CD27 that CD4+ naive, central memory, regulatory and stem cell-like memory cells were sorted. A word on this clone: The target antigen is unknown.

Expressed TCRB transcripts were sequenced because the isolated RNA had all been reverse transcribed beforehand. Data came from immunoSEQ multiplex PCR; TCRdb stores just in-frame clones and leaves some out. The data hold about 900,000 clones, with 15% to 20% observed a single time. The sequenced sample was naive CD4+ T cells from blood. The clonotype was recovered from a woman under 30 in good health. The V gene is TRBV6-1, the J gene TRBJ2-7; 10 bases agree with TRBD1. In DNA form, the CDR3 reads TGTGCCAGCAGCGGGGACAGGGGTTACGAGCAGTACTTC. Amino acid sequence: CASSGDRGYEQYF.